The 9 T cell receptor beta chains in this list originate from one sample, sequenced in a study of metastatic and nonmetastatic thyroid tumors. TCRdb ran MiXCR on the PCR reads. Seen here are fewer than 40,000 clones, 30% to 40% observed once, and the top ten hold about 16%. None of the patients had undergone any treatment ahead of thyroid surgery. Sequencing used tumor tissue. The receptors here all came from a female donor with papillary thyroid cancer or a benign thyroid nodule (not recorded which). Some clones in this sample may be carry-over from other donors' samples.

This clone was seen only a few times. This chain links TRBV28 with TRBJ2-7; TRBD1 or TRBD2 may be the D gene (5 bases each). The CDR3 spans 14 residues. V dropped 4 bases and J dropped 5 bases, with 15 bases sitting between them. Germline V lookup: CDR1 MDHEN, CDR2 SYDVKM. The CDR3 loop reads CASSSYLEGHEQYF. CDR3 DNA sequence: TGTGCCAGCAGTTCCTACCTAGAGGGACACGAGCAGTACTTC.

This clone was recorded only once. The chain has TRBV5-1 and TRBJ2-1, with 9 bases fitting TRBD2. This CDR3 is 18 amino acids long. In germline, CDR1 is SGHRS, CDR2 YFSETQ. With V trimmed by 0 bases and J by 3 bases, 10 bases remained unmatched. The CDR3 DNA sequence: TGCGCCAGCAGCTTGGTTGGGCGGGAGGGCCAAATCTACAATGAGCAGTTCTTC. Its translation: CASSLVGREGQIYNEQFF.

The chain recombines TRBV20-1 with TRBJ1-1; D gene uncertain. This CDR3 is 13 amino acids long. Trimming took off 3 bases at V and 1 base at J, with 9 bases between the two ends. Germline CDR1 DFQATT, CDR2 SNEGSKA (reference sequence). CDR3 amino acids: CSASPGANTEAFF. The CDR3 DNA follows: TGCAGTGCTAGCCCAGGAGCGAACACTGAAGCTTTCTTT.

This clone appeared a few times. The rearrangement links TRBV6-4 to TRBJ2-1, with D maybe TRBD1 (6 bases). Germline V gene data show CDR1 as MRHNA and CDR2 as SNTAGT. The CDR3 extends over 16 amino acids. V was clipped by 5 bases and J by 6 bases, with 20 bases between them. The CDR3, as DNA: TGTGCCAGCAGTCCAGGACAACAGGGTCTATCCAATGAGCAGTTCTTC. The encoded protein is CASSPGQQGLSNEQFF.

In this sample, this clone turned up a few times. The chain carries TRBV7-2 and TRBJ2-2; 14 bases are a match to TRBD2. Germline CDR1 is SGHTA and CDR2 is FQGNSA. The CDR3 sequence is 19 residues long. The J segment lost 5 bases and the V segment lost 0 bases, leaving 8 bases of the junction unmatched. The CDR3: CASSLARGLAGGWTGELFF. The DNA of the CDR3 is TGTGCCAGCAGCTTAGCGCGTGGACTAGCGGGAGGATGGACCGGGGAGCTGTTTTTT.

This clone was seen only a few times. V and J are TRBV7-9 and TRBJ1-2; D may be TRBD1 (5 bases). Trimming stripped 1 base from V and 2 bases from J, with 8 bases between. This CDR3 region has 14 residues. The germline V gene encodes CDR1 SEHNR and CDR2 FQNEAQ (reference sequence). CDR3 protein: CASSLGGGNYGYTF. The DNA of the CDR3 is TGTGCCAGCAGCTTAGGGGGGGGAAACTATGGCTACACCTTC. The entire variable domain, with the rest obtained from reference TRBV7-9 and TRBJ1-2, is as follows: DTGVSQNPRHKITKRGQNVTFRCDPISEHNRLYWYRQTLGQGPEFLTYFQNEAQLEKSRLLSDRFSAERPKGSFSTLEIQRTEQGDSAMYLCASSLGGGNYGYTFGSGTRLTVV.

This clone came up a few times. This rearrangement joins TRBV6-5 to TRBJ1-2; no firm D call. Germline CDR1 reads MNHEY; CDR2 reads SVGAGI. The CDR3 covers 13 residues. Trimming took off 0 bases at V and 3 bases at J, with 5 bases between the two ends. The CDR3 DNA reads TGTGCCAGCAGTTACTCGGCTGACTATGGCTACACCTTC. Translation: CASSYSADYGYTF.

The table lists this clone with a few counts. This chain connects TRBV6-5 to TRBJ2-7, with a possible D match to TRBD1 (6 bases). CDR1 and CDR2 (germline): MNHEY, SVGAGI. The CDR3 consists of 15 residues. V was shortened by 0 bases and J by 6 bases, with 15 bases between the two germline ends. As DNA, the CDR3 is TGTGCCAGCAGTTACTCTGACAGGCTTCAAGGCGAGCAGTACTTC. Residues: CASSYSDRLQGEQYF.

The chain carries TRBV30 and TRBJ2-7; D uncertain. CDR1 is GTSNPN and CDR2 is SVGIG in the germline V gene (reference sequence). CDR3 length equals 15 residues. Trimming removed 4 bases at V and 6 bases at J, with 22 bases between. The CDR3 here is CAWTPRWIEWGEQYF. Written as DNA, the CDR3 is TGTGCCTGGACCCCCCGATGGATCGAATGGGGCGAGCAGTACTTC.